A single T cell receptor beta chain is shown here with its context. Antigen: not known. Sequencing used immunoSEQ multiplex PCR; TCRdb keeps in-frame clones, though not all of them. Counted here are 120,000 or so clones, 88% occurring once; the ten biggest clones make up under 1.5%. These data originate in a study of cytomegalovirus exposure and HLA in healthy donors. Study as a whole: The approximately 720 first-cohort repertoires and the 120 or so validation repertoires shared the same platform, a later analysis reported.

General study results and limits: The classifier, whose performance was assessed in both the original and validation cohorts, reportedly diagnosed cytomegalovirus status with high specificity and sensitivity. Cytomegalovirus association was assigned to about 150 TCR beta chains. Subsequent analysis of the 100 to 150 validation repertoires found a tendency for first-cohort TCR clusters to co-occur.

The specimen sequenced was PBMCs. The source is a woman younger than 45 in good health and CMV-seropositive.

The CDR3 is CASSVASDTQYF. The CDR3 DNA sequence: TGTGCCAGCAGCGTAGCGTCAGATACGCAGTATTTT. V and J are TRBV9 and TRBJ2-3; D unclear. The length of the CDR3 is 12 residues. The V end lost 0 bases, the J end lost 4 bases, and 3 bases lay between the germline ends. From germline, CDR1 is SGDLS and CDR2 YYNGEE. The entire variable domain, with the rest obtained from reference TRBV9 and TRBJ2-3, is as follows: DSGVTQTPKHLITATGQRVTLRCSPRSGDLSVYWYQQSLDQGLQFLIQYYNGEERAKGNILERFSAQQFPDLHSELNLSSLELGDSALYFCASSVASDTQYFGPGTRLTVL.